This T cell receptor beta chain was observed in a study of blood T cell repertoires in COVID-19 (dated by TCRdb to about 2020). About the study as a whole: Samples covering the acute and convalescent phases of COVID-19 were provided by collaborators in the United States, Italy and Spain. Samples came from the ongoing ImmuneRACE study (first 160 participants) plus 1,254 subjects from 6 global collaborators. Where HLA class I and class II types were available, the types were taken from metadata supplied by the sample provider, not from assay-based typing. The repertoires were released in a freely available public database meant as a resource for research on the immune response to SARS-CoV-2. Sample metadata almost always included a de-identified subject ID, COVID-19 status, age in years and sex. The prospective study material was composed of cDNA or gDNA derived from T cells, B-cell-depleted T cells, or PBMCs. The dataset comprised deeply sampled blood TCRbeta repertoires from subjects exposed to, actively infected with, or recovered from COVID-19. Points the paper makes about the study in general: The amount of clinical and demographic metadata varied by source and participant and was provided uncurated.

One collaborating source in Seattle enrolled patients during active infection and followed them longitudinally through the course of disease. Each collaborating institution followed its own protocols to collect whole blood in K2EDTA tubes. For TCRbeta analysis, collaborators shipped samples in one of three forms: frozen whole blood, isolated PBMCs, or DNA extracted from either of those sample types. TCRbeta CDR3 regions were amplified from genomic DNA by means of the immunoSEQ Assay, a bias-controlled multiplex PCR. The source study handled its data this way. Within the assay, amplification of reference gene primers was used to estimate how many nucleated cells each sample contained. Sequence reads were collapsed and filtered to measure the absolute abundance of every unique TCRbeta CDR3 rearrangement. For each sample, productive Simpson clonality was calculated as the square root of Simpson's diversity index over productive rearrangements. As stored in TCRdb, this immuneACCESS dataset retains in-frame rearrangements with V and J assigned. A fraction of the clones does not appear; measured against another copy, unresolved V genes explain less than half of the discrepancy, and the remainder lacks a known reason. Clonal size and the V and J genes are those of that table, whereas D and trimming came from the DNA. The sample yields about 38,000 clones; roughly 70% were counted once. In total, the top ten clones hold roughly a tenth of the sample.

Sequences LGHNA (CDR1) and YNFKEQ (CDR2) are obtained from the germline V gene. The CDR3 has 15 amino acids, counting the end cysteine and phenylalanine. This entry keeps only the CDR3 DNA: 45 bases, framed from base 1. V was cut back by 0 bases and J by 0 bases, leaving a gap of 9 bases between them. About this clone itself: What antigen it recognizes has not been identified. The record has no base qualities; no much larger clone is one base away.

The sequence links TRBV4-2 to TRBJ2-7; the D gene is not confidently resolved. This sequence originates from a man between 65 and 79 years old with COVID-19, enrolled during active disease. The sample comprised peripheral blood. The DNA sequence is given as TGTGCCAGCAGCCAAGATCCCAGTACCTCCTACGAGCAGTACTTC. Translated, this is CASSQDPSTSYEQYF.